Below are 14 T cell receptor beta chains sequenced from a single sample in a study of T cell changes during pregnancy in multiple sclerosis (dated by TCRdb to about 2019). The library came from the immunoSEQ multiplex PCR assay. Imported from immuneACCESS, the table was reduced by TCRdb to in-frame sequences with V and J called. These copies leave out some clones; in studies compared against another copy, an unresolved V gene accounts for under half, and the cause of the remainder is not known. The sample table records 70,000 to 95,000 clones; 80% to 95% of these occur just once. The top ten clones comprise over 3.5% of the sample. The specimen was peripheral blood, collected in the first trimester of pregnancy. These receptors all stem from a female donor with multiple sclerosis, enrolled in a pregnancy study.

This clone was detected once. The rearrangement joins TRBV19 to TRBJ2-7; 8 bases align to TRBD2. The V gene's germline CDR1 is LNHDA and CDR2 SQIVND (reference sequence). The CDR3 is 14 residues long. The junction had 3 bases not matched to a gene; V was cut back by 3 bases and J by 2 bases. The CDR3 nucleotides read TGTGCCAGTAGTATGACTAGCGCAACCTACGAGCAGTACTTC. Amino acid sequence: CASSMTSATYEQYF.

This clone occurred once. The V call is TRBV19, the J call TRBJ1-1; D gene unclear. V lost 4 bases and J 1 base, leaving 13 bases between the germline ends. The length of the CDR3 is 15 residues. The germline V gene has CDR1 LNHDA and CDR2 SQIVND (reference sequence). CDR3 nucleotides: TGTGCCAGTAGTAGATCCAGGAAGACGAACACTGAAGCTTTCTTT. The encoded protein is CASSRSRKTNTEAFF.

This chain uses TRBV7-2 with TRBJ1-2; 7 bases align to TRBD1. Looked up from germline, CDR1 is SGHTA and CDR2 is FQGNSA. V was pared by 5 bases and J by 2 bases, with 17 bases of the junction left unmatched. This CDR3 has 18 residues. CDR3 amino acids: CASSVPIRGQIYNYGYTF. In DNA, the CDR3 is TGTGCCAGCAGCGTACCCATCAGGGGACAGATATACAACTATGGCTACACCTTC.

The chain carries TRBV11-3 and TRBJ2-1; the match to TRBD2 covers 11 bases. V was pared by 0 bases and J by 3 bases, with 7 bases of the junction left unmatched. Germline lookup yields CDR1 SGHNT and CDR2 YENEEA. The CDR3 runs to 18 residues. CDR3 sequence: CASSLEGSGGAYYNEQFF. The CDR3 nucleotides are TGTGCCAGCAGCTTAGAGGGTAGCGGGGGGGCTTACTACAATGAGCAGTTCTTC.

This clone has a single count. The CDR3: CASQLSSAGLGNTEAFF. The DNA for the CDR3 is TGTGCCTCCCAACTTTCGTCCGCAGGCTTGGGGAACACTGAAGCTTTCTTT. The chain carries TRBV7-9 and TRBJ1-1; D remains unclear. Germline V gives CDR1 SEHNR, CDR2 FQNEAQ (reference sequence). The germline V and J ends were trimmed by 11 bases and 1 base, with 26 bases remaining between them. CDR3 length equals 17 residues.

The chain links TRBV5-1 to TRBJ2-7; tentative D call: TRBD2 (5 bases). The CDR3 totals 16 residues. Germline lookup yields CDR1 SGHRS and CDR2 YFSETQ. Trimming took 4 bases from V and 2 from J, leaving 19 bases between them. CDR3 loop: CASSPATLLGTYEQYF. Here the CDR3 DNA reads TGCGCCAGCAGCCCGGCGACCCTACTAGGCACCTACGAGCAGTACTTC. Variable domain in full (rest from reference TRBV5-1 and TRBJ2-7): KAGVTQTPRYLIKTRGQQVTLSCSPISGHRSVSWYQQTPGQGLQFLFEYFSETQRNKGNFPGRFSGRQFSNSRSEMNVSTLELGDSALYLCASSPATLLGTYEQYFGPGTRLTVT.

The chain employs TRBV11-2 and TRBJ2-7; D is ambiguous. Germline loops: CDR1 SGHAT, CDR2 FQNNGV. The CDR3 spans 15 residues. Trimming stripped 0 bases from V and 3 bases from J, with 12 bases between. CDR3 nucleotide sequence: TGTGCCAGCAGCTTAGATTGGTCCCACGGCTACGAGCAGTACTTC. It yields the protein CASSLDWSHGYEQYF.

The rearrangement uses TRBV7-8 and TRBJ1-6; 10 bases fit TRBD1. Germline assignment: CDR1 SGHVS and CDR2 FQNEAQ. V shed 5 bases, J shed 0 bases, and the junction held 13 bases outside the gene matches. CDR3 length: 20 residues. CDR3 loop: CASSRRPGQGTSSYNSPLHF. CDR3 DNA: TGTGCCAGCAGCCGCCGTCCGGGACAGGGGACAAGCTCCTATAATTCACCCCTCCACTTT.

J is TRBJ1-5 and V is TRBV6-1, with D possibly TRBD1 on 5 matching bases. This CDR3 has 15 residues. The germline V gene has CDR1 MNHNS and CDR2 SASEGT. Trimming stripped 8 bases from V and 4 bases from J, with 18 bases between. The CDR3 sequence: CASDRGGLKNQPQHF. CDR3 bases: TGTGCCAGCGATCGCGGGGGGTTAAAGAATCAGCCCCAGCATTTT.

The genes are TRBV6-1 and TRBJ1-1; maybe TRBD1 (6 bases). The CDR3 spans 12 residues. Looked up from germline, CDR1 is MNHNS and CDR2 is SASEGT. V lost 7 bases and J 6 bases, leaving 12 bases between the germline ends. CDR3 bases: TGTGCCAGCACCCAGGGGTGGCCTGAAGCTTTCTTT. It encodes CASTQGWPEAFF.

V and J are TRBV6-4 and TRBJ2-5, with a weak D call TRBD2 (5 bases). The V gene's germline CDR1 is MRHNA and CDR2 SNTAGT. Between the trimmed V and J ends, which lost 10 bases and 5 bases, there was a span of 23 bases. The CDR3 runs to 15 residues. The CDR3, as DNA: TGTGCCACCCGAGCAACTAGTGGTAGTGGCGAGACCCAGTACTTC. This gives the protein CATRATSGSGETQYF.

V is TRBV2 and J is TRBJ2-3; 12 nucleotides line up with TRBD2. Germline V CDR1 and CDR2: SNHLY, FYNNEI. This CDR3 contains 15 residues. The junction had 7 bases not matched to a gene; V was cut back by 7 bases and J by 5 bases. CDR3 residues: CASIHWTSGEDTQYF. The CDR3 bases are TGTGCCAGCATCCACTGGACTAGCGGGGAAGATACGCAGTATTTT.

The chain recombines TRBV19 with TRBJ2-1; 7 nucleotides line up with TRBD1. The CDR3 is made up of 13 amino acids. V shed 5 bases, J shed 6 bases, and the junction held 4 bases outside the gene matches. Germline CDR1 is LNHDA and CDR2 is SQIVND (reference sequence). The CDR3 here is CASSEGASNEQFF. The CDR3 coding sequence is TGTGCCAGTAGTGAGGGGGCAAGCAATGAGCAGTTCTTC.

The rearrangement joins TRBV29-1 to TRBJ1-2; TRBD1 aligns across 7 bases. CDR3 length: 15 amino acids. The V and J ends lost 0 bases and 4 bases, in that order; junction bases with no gene match: 8. Germline CDR1 is SQVTM and CDR2 is ANQGSEA. CDR3 protein: CSVEDQGVRLYGYTF. CDR3 sequence (DNA): TGCAGCGTTGAAGATCAGGGGGTTAGACTCTATGGCTACACCTTC.